This T cell receptor beta chain was profiled in a study of cytomegalovirus exposure and HLA in healthy donors. Across the whole study: A preliminary data release comprised 80 million to 95 million unique TCRs obtained from HLA-typed donors. The study, taken as a whole, reports: Most CMV-associated TCR beta chains were later found to appear HLA-restricted. Previously analyzed data showed that most TCR beta V segments were productive at a frequency of about 90% or about 30%.

Unrecorded immune exposure was likely among donors, who were nominally healthy when sampled. Primers for the PCR totalled 60 Vbeta and 13 Jbeta. The table came from immunoSEQ multiplex PCR; TCRdb's copy has only in-frame clones and leaves some out. The data show about 160,000 clones, less than 90% seen once. Germline trimming cut 2 bases from V and 0 bases from J; bases unmatched to any gene: 13. This CDR3 contains 19 residues. Germline V gene data show CDR1 as SEHNR and CDR2 as FQNEAQ (reference sequence). On this clone: Its antigen remains unidentified.

The rearrangement joins TRBV7-9 to TRBJ1-3, with 7 positions matching TRBD1. The sequencing input was PBMCs. This sequence originates from a woman between 18 and 29 years old in good health and CMV-seronegative. CDR3 nucleotide sequence: TGTGCCAGCAGCTTACGGGACAGCGAACTCACAAGCTCTGGAAACACCATATATTTT. Encoded protein: CASSLRDSELTSSGNTIYF.